This record looks at one T cell receptor beta chain sequence and its context. This clone was counted once. What this receptor recognizes is not known. Base-call qualities are not available, and no considerably larger clone is one nucleotide away. TCRbeta CDR3 regions were amplified from genomic DNA using the immunoSEQ Assay, a bias-controlled multiplex PCR. The authors processed their data as follows. Nucleated cell counts per sample were estimated from amplification of reference gene primers within the assay. Sequence reads were collapsed and filtered to measure the absolute abundance of every unique TCRbeta CDR3 rearrangement. Productive Simpson clonality was computed per sample as the square root of Simpson's diversity index over productive rearrangements. TCRdb took this table from immuneACCESS and kept in-frame rearrangements with V and J called. Such tables lack part of the clones; where checked against another copy, unresolved V genes explain under half of the gap, and the rest is unexplained. V and J calls and clone size are copied from that table; D and trimming were computed from the DNA. The sample profile shows approximately 50,000 clones; 80% to 90% of them were found once. The ten largest account for less than 10% of the sample.

The germline V gene yields SGDLS for CDR1 and YYNGEE for CDR2. At the junction V is shortened by 0 bases and J by 5 bases, with 11 bases in between. Inclusive of the bounding cysteine and phenylalanine, the CDR3 is 15 residues long. Only the CDR3 region is kept as DNA, spanning 45 bases read in frame from base 1. These data are taken from a study of blood T cell repertoires in COVID-19 (dated by TCRdb to the early 2020s). Turning to the overall study: Collaborator samples came from the United States, Italy and Spain and covered acute and convalescent phases of COVID-19. The material from the prospective study consisted of cDNA or gDNA derived from T cells, B-cell-depleted T cells, or PBMCs. Deeply sampled blood TCRbeta repertoires from subjects exposed to, actively infected with, or recovered from COVID-19 were included in the dataset. The repertoires were released in a freely available public database intended as a resource for research on the immune response to SARS-CoV-2. Samples were obtained from the ongoing ImmuneRACE study (first 160 participants) and from 1,200 or so subjects provided by 6 global collaborators. Sample metadata almost always included a de-identified subject ID, COVID-19 status, age in years and sex. Where available, HLA class I and class II types were obtained from metadata supplied by the sample provider rather than from assay-based typing.

Whole blood was collected in K2EDTA tubes by collaborating institutions according to the institutions' own protocols. For TCRbeta analysis, collaborator samples were shipped as frozen whole blood, as isolated PBMCs, or as DNA extracted from either sample type. The paper as a whole reports these results and caveats: The quantity of clinical and demographic metadata differed by source and by participant and was supplied without curation.

This TCR came from a human donor in a cohort sampled during active COVID-19. The chain uses TRBV9 and TRBJ2-2; the best D guess is TRBD1, with 6 bases matching. Sequences were obtained from peripheral blood. The DNA reads as follows: TGTGCCAGCAGCGTAGAAGGGGGACGGACCGGGGAGCTGTTTTTT. This yields the protein CASSVEGGRTGELFF. When the CDR3 is completed using the reference TRBV9 and TRBJ2-2 genes on either side, the full variable domain is DSGVTQTPKHLITATGQRVTLRCSPRSGDLSVYWYQQSLDQGLQFLIQYYNGEERAKGNILERFSAQQFPDLHSELNLSSLELGDSALYFCASSVEGGRTGELFFGEGSRLTVL.